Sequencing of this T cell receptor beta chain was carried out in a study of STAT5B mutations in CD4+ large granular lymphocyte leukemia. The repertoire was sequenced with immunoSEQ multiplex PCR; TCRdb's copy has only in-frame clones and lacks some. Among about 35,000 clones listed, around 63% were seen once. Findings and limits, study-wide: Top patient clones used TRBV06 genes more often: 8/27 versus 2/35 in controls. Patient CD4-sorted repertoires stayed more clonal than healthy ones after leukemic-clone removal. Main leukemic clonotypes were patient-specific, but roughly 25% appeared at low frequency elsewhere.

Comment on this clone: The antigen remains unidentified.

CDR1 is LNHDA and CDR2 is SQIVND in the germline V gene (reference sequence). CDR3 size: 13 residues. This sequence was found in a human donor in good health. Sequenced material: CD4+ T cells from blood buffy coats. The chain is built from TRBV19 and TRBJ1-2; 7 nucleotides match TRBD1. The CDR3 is CASSGQPPRGYTF. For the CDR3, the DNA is TGTGCTTCTTCGGGACAGCCTCCTCGGGGCTACACCTTC.